Each of the 29 T cell receptor beta chains below was sequenced from the same sample in a study of cytomegalovirus exposure and HLA in healthy donors. Primers included in the PCR were 60 Vbeta and 13 Jbeta primers. Sequencing was performed with immunoSEQ multiplex PCR; in TCRdb, only in-frame clones are kept and a portion is missing. The repertoire holds around 150,000 clones, with 80% to 85% as singletons. The sample comprised PBMCs. Receptors were obtained from a woman aged 18-35 years in good health and CMV-seronegative.

The chain uses TRBV15 and TRBJ1-5, with unresolved D. CDR3 length equals 14 residues. Germline V gene data show CDR1 as LNHNV and CDR2 as YYDKDF (reference sequence). Trimming took 0 bases from V and 6 from J, leaving 9 bases between them. CDR3 nucleotides: TGTGCCACCAGCAGAGATCGAGTCCTTCAGCCCCAGCATTTT. Encoded protein: CATSRDRVLQPQHF.

The chain employs TRBV7-9 and TRBJ1-2; 8 bases are shared with TRBD1. Germline V gene sequence: CDR1 SEHNR, CDR2 FQNEAQ (reference sequence). The CDR3 covers 15 residues. V trimming: 2 bases; J trimming: 1 base; junction bases outside the gene matches: 3. As DNA, the CDR3 is TGTGCCAGCAGCTTAAGGACAGGGCTTAACTATGGCTACACCTTC. Protein: CASSLRTGLNYGYTF.

The rearrangement joins TRBV2 to TRBJ1-2; 9 bases are a match to TRBD1. Germline values: CDR1 SNHLY, CDR2 FYNNEI. Trimming removed 5 bases from V and 1 base from J; junction bases left unmatched: 2. The CDR3 has 14 amino acids. This chain's CDR3 is CASSPDRGNYGYTF. CDR3 sequence (DNA): TGTGCCAGCAGTCCGGACAGGGGTAACTATGGCTACACCTTC.

The rearrangement links TRBV6-1 to TRBJ1-4; weak D call: TRBD1 (5 bases). V lost 4 bases and J 3 bases, leaving 9 bases between the germline ends. Germline values: CDR1 MNHNS, CDR2 SASEGT. The length of the CDR3 is 14 residues. As DNA, the CDR3 is TGTGCCAGCAGTGCAAGGGGTCCTAATGAAAAACTGTTTTTT. Translating gives CASSARGPNEKLFF.

The rearrangement uses TRBV6-1 and TRBJ2-4; the D is unclear. This CDR3 is 13 amino acids long. The germline gives CDR1 MNHNS, CDR2 SASEGT. The ends were cut back, 8 bases at V and 0 bases at J, with 8 bases in the middle. CDR3 protein: CASRKLAKNIQYF. In DNA, the CDR3 is TGTGCCAGCCGAAAACTAGCCAAAAACATTCAGTACTTC.

The chain links TRBV5-6 to TRBJ2-7; no definite D call. The germline gives CDR1 SGHDT, CDR2 YYEEEE. Trimming took off 3 bases at V and 4 bases at J, with 8 bases between the two ends. The CDR3 loop spans 12 amino acids. The CDR3 DNA sequence: TGTGCCAGCAGCTCACGGTCGTACGAGCAGTACTTC. This gives the protein CASSSRSYEQYF.

The J gene is TRBJ1-3, the V gene TRBV6-5; D is unresolved. Germline V gene lookup returns CDR1 MNHEY and CDR2 SVGAGI. The CDR3 has 11 residues. V lost 5 bases to trimming and J lost 4 bases, with 3 bases between them. CDR3 region: CASSGGNTIYF. Here the CDR3 DNA reads TGTGCCAGCAGTGGCGGAAACACCATATATTTT.

The chain joins TRBV6-5 to TRBJ1-2, with 8 bases that match TRBD1. Germline trimming cut 6 bases from V and 4 bases from J; bases unmatched to any gene: 7. Germline V gives CDR1 MNHEY, CDR2 SVGAGI. The CDR3 loop spans 14 amino acids. CDR3 region: CASSPGGGGYGYTF. The DNA for the CDR3 is TGTGCCAGCAGCCCAGGGGGCGGAGGCTATGGCTACACCTTC.

The rearrangement uses TRBV6-5 and TRBJ1-1; no definite D call. Germline-derived CDR1 and CDR2 are MNHEY and SVGAGI. The CDR3 length is 13 residues. Trimming pared 6 bases from V and 1 base from J, leaving 9 bases between. In nucleotides, the CDR3 is TGTGCCAGCAGGCTCAGGAAGAACACTGAAGCTTTCTTT. Translated, it gives CASRLRKNTEAFF.

V is TRBV5-1 and J is TRBJ1-1, with 8 positions matching TRBD1. The CDR3 has 14 amino acids. Trimming at V came to 5 bases and at J to 10 bases, leaving 13 bases not matched to a gene. The germline gives CDR1 SGHRS, CDR2 YFSETQ. The CDR3 reads CASRPSGTGSGAFF. The CDR3 DNA reads as TGCGCCAGCAGACCCTCCGGGACAGGCTCGGGAGCTTTCTTT.

This chain links TRBV6-5 with TRBJ1-1; 7 bases are a match to TRBD1. Germline lookup yields CDR1 MNHEY and CDR2 SVGAGI. The CDR3 is 15 amino acids. Germline trimming cut 4 bases from V and 5 bases from J; bases unmatched to any gene: 10. CDR3 sequence reads: CASSSGQESNTEAFF. CDR3 in DNA: TGTGCCAGCAGTTCAGGACAGGAAAGCAATACTGAAGCTTTCTTT.

The table lists this clone with a count of one. The chain links TRBV28 to TRBJ1-2, with TRBD1 matching over 9 bases. Germline loops: CDR1 MDHEN, CDR2 SYDVKM. J was trimmed by 7 bases and V by 3 bases; bases with no gene match: 6. The CDR3 consists of 14 residues. The CDR3 DNA sequence: TGTGCCAGCAGTTTGGACCACAGGGGGCCTGGCTACACCTTC. As protein: CASSLDHRGPGYTF.

This clone has just one count. CDR3 DNA: TGTGCCAGCAGTTTCCGGGGAAACTATGGCTACACCTTC. This encodes CASSFRGNYGYTF. The gene calls are TRBV28 and TRBJ1-2; D remains unclear. This CDR3 is 13 amino acids long. Germline CDR1 and CDR2: MDHEN and SYDVKM. V shed 3 bases and J shed 2 bases, with 7 bases lying between them.

The rearrangement uses TRBV7-2 and TRBJ1-4; no definite D call. V was cut by 0 bases and J by 11 bases, with 10 bases left in between. The CDR3 contains 13 residues. The germline V gene has CDR1 SGHTA and CDR2 FQGNSA. This CDR3 is CASSLAVPRKLFF. Written as DNA, the CDR3 is TGTGCCAGCAGCTTAGCCGTCCCGAGGAAACTGTTTTTT. Full variable domain (remainder filled in from reference TRBV7-2 and TRBJ1-4): GAGVSQSPSNKVTEKGKDVELRCDPISGHTALYWYRQSLGQGLEFLIYFQGNSAPDKSGLPSDRFSAERTGGSVSTLTIQRTQQEDSAVYLCASSLAVPRKLFFGSGTQLSVL.

This chain uses TRBV6-5 with TRBJ2-6, with D possibly TRBD2 on 5 matching bases. Trimming took off 6 bases at V and 4 bases at J, with 7 bases between the two ends. The germline CDR1 and CDR2 sequences are MNHEY and SVGAGI. The CDR3 totals 13 residues. CDR3 sequence: CASSRGGANVLTF. CDR3 in DNA: TGTGCCAGCAGCCGAGGGGGGGCCAACGTCCTGACTTTC.

The chain carries TRBV7-9 and TRBJ1-2; D is possibly TRBD1 (5 bases). CDR3 length: 13 residues. The germline V gene has CDR1 SEHNR and CDR2 FQNEAQ (reference sequence). V shed 3 bases and J shed 3 bases, with 8 bases lying between them. The CDR3 sequence is CASSFPTDYGYTF. CDR3 DNA sequence: TGTGCCAGCAGCTTCCCGACAGACTATGGCTACACCTTC.

The V call is TRBV11-3, the J call TRBJ1-1; D remains unclear. Germline CDR1 SGHNT, CDR2 YENEEA. V shed 5 bases and J shed 5 bases, with 15 bases lying between them. The CDR3 spans 14 residues. The CDR3 is CASSLSRGTTEAFF. In DNA, the CDR3 is TGTGCCAGCAGCCTCTCGCGGGGAACGACTGAAGCTTTCTTT.

The chain has TRBV2 and TRBJ1-5; D gene unclear. Trimming left V 7 bases short and J 4 bases short, with 11 bases between. The V gene's germline CDR1 is SNHLY and CDR2 FYNNEI. The CDR3 length is 13 residues. CDR3 amino acids: CASNGERNQPQHF. CDR3 bases: TGTGCCAGCAATGGCGAGCGAAATCAGCCCCAGCATTTT. The full variable domain, rest sourced from reference TRBV2 and TRBJ1-5, is EPEVTQTPSHQVTQMGQEVILRCVPISNHLYFYWYRQILGQKVEFLVSFYNNEISEKSEIFDDQFSVERPDGSNFTLKIRSTKLEDSAMYFCASNGERNQPQHFGDGTRLSIL.

This rearrangement joins TRBV5-6 to TRBJ2-2; D unclear. The CDR3 covers 12 residues. Germline CDR1 and CDR2: SGHDT and YYEEEE. The V gene lost 1 base and the J gene lost 5 bases, with 3 bases spanning the gap. The chain's CDR3 is CASSLYTGELFF. The CDR3 DNA follows: TGTGCCAGCAGCTTGTATACCGGGGAGCTGTTTTTT.

This clone has more than one count but fewer than ten. The chain links TRBV6-5 to TRBJ1-1, with D possibly matching TRBD1 (5 bases). This CDR3 spans 13 amino acids. V was clipped by 6 bases and J by 6 bases, with 14 bases between them. Germline values: CDR1 MNHEY, CDR2 SVGAGI. The CDR3 DNA is TGTGCCAGCAGAAGGGGTTTAGATCCTGAAGCTTTCTTT. As protein: CASRRGLDPEAFF.

The genes are TRBV30 and TRBJ2-3, with 14 bases identical to TRBD2. Germline lookup yields CDR1 GTSNPN and CDR2 SVGIG (reference sequence). The CDR3 has 15 residues. V shed 2 bases and J 7 bases; nucleotides not matched to a gene: 5. The CDR3 spells CAWSWTSGGRNTQYF. The CDR3 bases are TGTGCCTGGAGTTGGACTAGCGGGGGGAGGAATACGCAGTATTTT.

This chain connects TRBV30 to TRBJ1-3; TRBD1 is a possible D gene (5 bases). This CDR3 is built from 16 residues. The V gene's germline CDR1 is GTSNPN and CDR2 SVGIG (reference sequence). V lost 0 bases to trimming and J lost 1 base, with 13 bases between them. CDR3 nucleotide sequence: TGTGCCTGGAGTGTAGGGGAGGGCCTGTCTGGAAACACCATATATTTT. Its translation is CAWSVGEGLSGNTIYF. Full variable domain (rest looked up from reference TRBV30 and TRBJ1-3): SQTIHQWPATLVQPVGSPLSLECTVEGTSNPNLYWYRQAAGRGLQLLFYSVGIGQISSEVPQNLSASRPQDRQFILSSKKLLLSDSGFYLCAWSVGEGLSGNTIYFGEGSWLTVV.

This chain joins TRBV19 and TRBJ2-7, with D possibly TRBD1 on 6 matching bases. Germline V CDR1 and CDR2: LNHDA, SQIVND (reference sequence). The CDR3 runs to 15 residues. V gave up 5 bases and J gave up 1 base, with 15 bases separating them. CDR3 in amino acids: CASSPSGTKSYEQYF. CDR3 DNA sequence: TGTGCCAGTAGTCCGTCCGGGACAAAATCCTACGAGCAGTACTTC.

J is TRBJ2-3 and V is TRBV11-2, with 8 nucleotides matching TRBD1. Germline V gene data show CDR1 as SGHAT and CDR2 as FQNNGV. J gave up 4 bases and V 2 bases, and 2 bases lay outside the gene matches. The CDR3 runs 14 residues. The CDR3 nucleotides read TGTGCCAGCAGCTTACAGGGGGCGTCAGATACGCAGTATTTT. Its translation is CASSLQGASDTQYF.

The gene calls are TRBV6-5 and TRBJ1-1; no clear D gene. Trimming shortened V by 6 bases and J by 5 bases, and 19 bases separated the two germline ends. Germline CDR1 is MNHEY and CDR2 is SVGAGI. The CDR3 runs 15 residues. The CDR3 spells CASSRILRGGTEAFF. In DNA, the CDR3 is TGTGCCAGCAGCCGCATCCTCCGGGGTGGGACTGAAGCTTTCTTT.

The chain joins TRBV6-6 to TRBJ1-1; D gene ambiguous. The CDR3 loop spans 13 amino acids. Trimming stripped 5 bases from V and 1 base from J, with 8 bases between. CDR1 and CDR2 from the germline V gene are MNHNY and SVGAGI (reference sequence). Here the CDR3 reads CASSSRENTEAFF. The DNA of the CDR3 is TGTGCCAGCAGTAGCCGGGAGAACACTGAAGCTTTCTTT.

V gene TRBV2 combines with J gene TRBJ2-2, with 8 bases lining up with TRBD1. CDR1 is SNHLY, CDR2 FYNNEI, per germline. CDR3 length equals 16 residues. The trim removed 7 bases at V and 3 bases at J, leaving 10 bases unmatched. The CDR3, as DNA: TGTGCCAGCACCCCGGACAGGGCACTCGACACCGGGGAGCTGTTTTTT. This gives the protein CASTPDRALDTGELFF.

This clone was found a few times. The DNA for the CDR3 is TGTGCCAGCAGCAAAGTGACAGGAGATCAAGAGACCCAGTACTTC. Translation: CASSKVTGDQETQYF. The chain combines TRBV21-1 with TRBJ2-5; the table's D gene call, TRBD1, was not cross checked with the DNA. TRBV21-1 is a documented pseudogene. The CDR3 is 15 amino acids.

This clone was seen a single time. The genes are TRBV13 and TRBJ2-1; D remains unclear. The CDR3 contains 14 residues. Germline V lookup: CDR1 PRHDT, CDR2 FYEKMQ (reference sequence). The germline V and J ends were trimmed by 2 bases and 6 bases, with 11 bases remaining between them. The CDR3 here is CASSLPGSGNEQFF. In nucleotides, the CDR3 is TGTGCCAGCAGCTTACCCGGGTCGGGCAATGAGCAGTTCTTC.